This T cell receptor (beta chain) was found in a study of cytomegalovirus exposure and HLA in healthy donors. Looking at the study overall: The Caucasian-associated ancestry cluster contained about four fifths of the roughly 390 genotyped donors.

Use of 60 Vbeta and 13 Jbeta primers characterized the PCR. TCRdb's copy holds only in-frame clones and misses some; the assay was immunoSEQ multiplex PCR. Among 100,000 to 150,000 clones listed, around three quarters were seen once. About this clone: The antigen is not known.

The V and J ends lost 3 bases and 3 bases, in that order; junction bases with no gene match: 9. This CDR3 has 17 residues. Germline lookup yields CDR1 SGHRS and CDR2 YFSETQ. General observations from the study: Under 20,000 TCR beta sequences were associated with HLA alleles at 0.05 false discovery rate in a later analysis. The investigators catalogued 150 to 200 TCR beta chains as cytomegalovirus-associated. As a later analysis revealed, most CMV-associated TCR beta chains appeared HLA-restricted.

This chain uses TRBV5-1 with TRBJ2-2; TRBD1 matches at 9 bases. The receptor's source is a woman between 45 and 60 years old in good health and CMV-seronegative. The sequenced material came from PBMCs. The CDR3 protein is CASSSPPGQGYTGELFF. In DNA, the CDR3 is TGCGCCAGCAGCTCGCCTCCGGGACAGGGTTACACCGGGGAGCTGTTTTTT.